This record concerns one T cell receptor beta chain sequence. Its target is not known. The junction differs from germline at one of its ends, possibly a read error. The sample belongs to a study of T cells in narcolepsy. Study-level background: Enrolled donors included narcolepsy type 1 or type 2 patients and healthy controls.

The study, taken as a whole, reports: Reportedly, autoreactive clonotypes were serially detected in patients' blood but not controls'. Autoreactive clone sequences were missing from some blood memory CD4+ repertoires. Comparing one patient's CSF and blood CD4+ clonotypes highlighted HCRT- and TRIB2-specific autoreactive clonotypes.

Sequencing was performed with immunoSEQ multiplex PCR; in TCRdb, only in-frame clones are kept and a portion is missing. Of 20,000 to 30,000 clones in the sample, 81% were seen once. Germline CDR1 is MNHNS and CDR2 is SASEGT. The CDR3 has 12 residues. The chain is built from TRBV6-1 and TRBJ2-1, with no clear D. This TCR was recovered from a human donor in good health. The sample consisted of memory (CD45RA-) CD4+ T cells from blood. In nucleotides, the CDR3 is TGTGCCAGCAGTGCCTCAAGGTTCATCGGGCTCTTC. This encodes CASSASRFIGLF.